This TCR beta chain was identified during a study of cytomegalovirus exposure and HLA in healthy donors. In the case of this clone: Its target is not known.

Findings and limits, study-wide: As a later analysis revealed, the rate of TCR association differed by HLA locus, with DRB1 most and HLA-C fewest.

Primers included in the PCR were 60 Vbeta and 13 Jbeta primers. The protocol was immunoSEQ multiplex PCR, while the TCRdb copy is restricted to in-frame clones and leaves out a portion. The sample shows about 99,000 clones, more than 75% of them seen only once. CDR3 length: 14 residues. V lost 8 bases to trimming and J lost 3 bases; unmatched junction nucleotides: 4. Germline V gene lookup returns CDR1 MNHEY and CDR2 SMNVEV (reference sequence). The sequenced material came from PBMCs. This TCR was recovered from a woman aged 18-35 years in good health and CMV-seropositive. The chain uses TRBV27 and TRBJ2-3, with 11 nucleotides matching TRBD1. CDR3 DNA sequence: TGTGCCAGCGGGGACAGGGGGAGAACAGATACGCAGTATTTT. It translates to CASGDRGRTDTQYF.